This T cell receptor beta chain was identified during a study of cytotoxic CD8 clonotypes in ibrutinib-treated CLL. Findings and limits, study-wide: Researchers report that baseline clonality outpaced age-matched healthy donors and tracked circulating CD8+ T-cell counts.

A remark on this clone: The antigen is undetermined.

The assay was immunoSEQ multiplex PCR, and TCRdb's table has in-frame clones only and misses some. The table shows some 310,000 clones, with around four fifths occurring only once. Frozen PBMC stocks contributed approximately 1.9 micrograms of genomic DNA to the TCR beta libraries. CDR3 length: 17 residues. Per the germline V gene, CDR1 is SGDLS and CDR2 is YYNGEE. V was trimmed by 0 bases and J by 4 bases, leaving 17 bases between them. The source was PBMCs, collected before ibrutinib treatment. The chain employs TRBV9 and TRBJ2-1, with D tentatively TRBD2 (5 bases). This TCR came from a human donor with chronic lymphocytic leukemia. The CDR3 nucleotides read TGTGCCAGCAGCGTAGGAGGGTTGGGCGGCCTGTACAATGAGCAGTTCTTC. Protein product: CASSVGGLGGLYNEQFF.